These 19 T cell receptor beta chains were all obtained from the same sample, sequenced in a study of beta chain features in type 1 diabetes. cDNA synthesis used the whole RNA isolate, giving expressed TCRB sequences. Measured with immunoSEQ multiplex PCR; TCRdb has only the in-frame clones, and not every one. The table lists 400,000 to 600,000 clones, over 25% of them singletons. The sequenced sample was naive CD4+ T cells from blood. The receptor set was obtained from a man between 18 and 35 years old in good health.

This clone showed up just once. The V call is TRBV7-7, the J call TRBJ2-2; D is undetermined. The CDR3 has 14 amino acids. Trimming left V 5 bases short and J 7 bases short, with 14 bases between. Per the germline V gene, CDR1 is SSHAT and CDR2 is FNYEAQ (reference sequence). The CDR3 nucleotides are TGTGCCAGCAGCCCCTCCGGCAGCAGCGGGGAGCTGTTTTTT. This codes for CASSPSGSSGELFF.

This clone appeared a few times. The rearrangement joins TRBV10-3 to TRBJ2-7; possible D gene TRBD2, 5 bases. Germline loops: CDR1 ENHRY, CDR2 SYGVKD. This CDR3 is built from 14 residues. CDR3 amino acids: CASRDGVSLYEQYF. As DNA, the CDR3 is TGTGCTTCACGGGATGGGGTCTCCCTCTACGAGCAGTACTTC.

The genes are TRBV30 and TRBJ2-2; no clear D. Germline CDR1 and CDR2: GTSNPN and SVGIG (reference sequence). CDR3 length equals 12 residues. The V end was cut by 0 bases, the J end by 3 bases, with 2 bases between. The DNA for the CDR3 is TGTGCCTGGAGTGTTCACACCGGGGAGCTGTTTTTT. This translates into CAWSVHTGELFF.

This clone was detected a few times. The rearrangement links TRBV7-9 to TRBJ2-5, with TRBD1 matching over 8 bases. Germline CDR1 reads SEHNR; CDR2 reads FQNEAQ (reference sequence). This CDR3 has 14 amino acids. Trimming cost V 5 bases and J 5 bases; bases outside gene matches: 7. CDR3 loop: CASSLGQGYETQYF. For the CDR3, the DNA is TGTGCCAGCAGCCTCGGACAGGGCTACGAGACCCAGTACTTC.

This clone has just a few counts. This chain links TRBV7-9 with TRBJ2-3, with D possibly being TRBD2 (5 bases). The CDR3 contains 14 residues. Trimming removed 5 bases at V and 3 bases at J, with 12 bases between. CDR1 SEHNR and CDR2 FQNEAQ come from the germline V gene (reference sequence). The CDR3 protein is CASSPARGTDTQYF. CDR3 nucleotides: TGTGCCAGCAGCCCCGCCCGGGGTACAGATACGCAGTATTTT.

The chain links TRBV29-1 to TRBJ2-3; the D is unclear. Germline CDR1 and CDR2: SQVTM and ANQGSEA. This CDR3 contains 12 residues. With 7 bases removed from V and 4 bases from J, the gap between germline ends came to 12 bases. Here the CDR3 DNA reads TGCAGCGCATTGGACGAGGCAGATACGCAGTATTTT. It translates to CSALDEADTQYF.

V is TRBV28 and J is TRBJ2-1; 12 nucleotides match TRBD2. The CDR3 contains 14 residues. Per the germline V gene, CDR1 is MDHEN and CDR2 is SYDVKM. V gave up 6 bases and J gave up 7 bases; unmatched junction bases: 4. The CDR3 DNA sequence: TGTGCCAGCAGCCTAGCGGGAGGGCGGAATGAGCAGTTCTTC. Its translation: CASSLAGGRNEQFF.

This chain links TRBV5-1 with TRBJ2-5; 9 bases align to TRBD1. This CDR3 has 14 residues. Per the germline V gene, CDR1 is SGHRS and CDR2 is YFSETQ. J was trimmed by 6 bases and V by 9 bases; bases with no gene match: 12. CDR3 sequence: CATTGGTPQKTQYF. CDR3 nucleotide sequence: TGCGCCACCACAGGGGGCACACCTCAAAAGACCCAGTACTTC. The variable domain in full, completed from reference TRBV5-1 and TRBJ2-5, reads KAGVTQTPRYLIKTRGQQVTLSCSPISGHRSVSWYQQTPGQGLQFLFEYFSETQRNKGNFPGRFSGRQFSNSRSEMNVSTLELGDSALYLCATTGGTPQKTQYFGPGTRLLVL.

A few counts support this clone. This chain joins TRBV30 and TRBJ2-1; 12 nucleotides match TRBD2. V lost 3 bases, J lost 2 bases, and 8 bases stayed unmatched. Germline V gives CDR1 GTSNPN, CDR2 SVGIG (reference sequence). This CDR3 spans 17 amino acids. The chain's CDR3 is CAWSNRLAGAPYNEQFF. The CDR3 DNA is TGTGCCTGGAGCAACAGACTAGCGGGAGCCCCCTACAATGAGCAGTTCTTC.

V usage is TRBV4-3 and J usage is TRBJ2-3, with D possibly TRBD2 on 5 matching bases. V was pared by 4 bases and J by 10 bases, with 27 bases between. Germline CDR1 and CDR2: LGHNA and YSLEER. This CDR3 region has 17 residues. CDR3 in amino acids: CASSLEEAGLAMGAQYF. The CDR3 DNA reads TGCGCCAGCAGCCTAGAGGAGGCAGGCCTCGCTATGGGAGCGCAGTATTTT.

The V call is TRBV2, the J call TRBJ2-1; TRBD1 matches at 9 bases. CDR3 size: 15 residues. The germline gives CDR1 SNHLY, CDR2 FYNNEI. Trimming removed 6 bases from V and 1 base from J; junction bases left unmatched: 4. The CDR3: CASSADRGSYNEQFF. The DNA for the CDR3 is TGTGCCAGCAGCGCGGACAGGGGTTCCTACAATGAGCAGTTCTTC.

This clone has just a few counts. The chain links TRBV5-4 to TRBJ2-7; no clear D. Germline CDR1 and CDR2: SGHNT and YYREEE (reference sequence). The V end was cut by 2 bases, the J end by 3 bases, with 15 bases between. This CDR3 has 15 residues. CDR3 protein: CASSFFGSLDYEQYF. The CDR3 bases are TGTGCCAGCAGCTTTTTTGGATCCTTGGACTACGAGCAGTACTTC.

The J gene is TRBJ2-7, the V gene TRBV11-2; D not resolved. The length of the CDR3 is 11 residues. With 5 bases removed from V and 6 bases from J, the gap between germline ends came to 8 bases. In germline, CDR1 is SGHAT, CDR2 FQNNGV. CDR3 in DNA: TGTGCCAGCAGCCTCCTCGGCGAGCAGTACTTC. This codes for CASSLLGEQYF.

The rearrangement uses TRBV11-2 and TRBJ2-5, with no clear D. This CDR3 has 13 residues. Germline lookup yields CDR1 SGHAT and CDR2 FQNNGV. V was shortened by 5 bases and J by 5 bases, with 12 bases between the two germline ends. The CDR3 region has the DNA TGTGCCAGCAGCATAATAGTTGGGGAGACCCAGTACTTC. It yields the protein CASSIIVGETQYF.

In DNA form, the CDR3 reads TGTGCCAGCAGCTTATATAGCGGGCACGGAGGCGATACAAACATTCAGTACTTC. As protein: CASSLYSGHGGDTNIQYF. V is TRBV7-2 and J is TRBJ2-4; 7 bases align to TRBD2. Germline assignment: CDR1 SGHTA and CDR2 FQGNSA. The CDR3 length is 18 residues. The V gene end was trimmed by 2 bases and the J gene end by 6 bases; junction bases not matched to a gene: 16.

Points on this clone: Other DNA variants within this sample encode the same CDR3. The chain is built from TRBV9 and TRBJ2-1, with D perhaps TRBD2 (5 bases). CDR1 SGDLS and CDR2 YYNGEE come from the germline V gene. Trimming left V 0 bases short and J 4 bases short, with 11 bases between. This CDR3 has 15 amino acids. The CDR3 is CASSVGGSGYNEQFF. The CDR3 region has the DNA TGTGCCAGCAGCGTAGGCGGGTCTGGATACAATGAGCAGTTCTTC.

This clone was seen a few times. The J gene is TRBJ2-7, the V gene TRBV6-5; D unclear. Trimming left V 4 bases short and J 5 bases short, with 12 bases between. This CDR3 has 13 residues. Germline CDR1 is MNHEY and CDR2 is SVGAGI. As DNA, the CDR3 is TGTGCCAGCAGTTCCTGGTCCCAAAACGAGCAGTACTTC. This codes for CASSSWSQNEQYF.

This clone was recorded a few times. The chain links TRBV5-1 to TRBJ2-2, with D possibly being TRBD2 (6 bases). The germline V gene encodes CDR1 SGHRS and CDR2 YFSETQ. Trimming stripped 3 bases from V and 1 base from J, with 10 bases between. The CDR3 has 15 amino acids. The DNA for the CDR3 is TGCGCCAGCAGCTGGGACTTGGAGAACACCGGGGAGCTGTTTTTT. The encoded protein is CASSWDLENTGELFF.

The chain couples TRBV6-6 to TRBJ2-7; 14 bases are a match to TRBD2. The V gene end was trimmed by 4 bases and the J gene end by 5 bases; junction bases not matched to a gene: 4. CDR1 MNHNY and CDR2 SVGAGI come from the germline V gene (reference sequence). This CDR3 spans 15 amino acids. CDR3 in amino acids: CASSLPGLAGDEQYF. CDR3 nucleotides: TGTGCCAGCAGTTTACCGGGACTAGCGGGAGACGAGCAGTACTTC.